The source of this TCR beta chain is a study of blood T cell repertoires in COVID-19. Sequenced by immunoSEQ multiplex PCR; TCRdb stores in-frame clones only, minus some. The sample has approximately 180,000 clones, roughly 87% seen once. Trimming shortened V by 2 bases and J by 8 bases, and 12 bases separated the two germline ends. This CDR3 comprises 13 residues. Germline V gives CDR1 MNHEY, CDR2 SVGAGI. This clonotype was sampled from a man between 60 and 70 years old with active or convalescent COVID-19. Material: peripheral blood. The chain joins TRBV6-5 to TRBJ1-2, with D unclear. The CDR3 region is CASSYVQSGGYTF. In DNA, the CDR3 is TGTGCCAGCAGTTACGTACAGTCTGGAGGCTACACCTTC.